This TCR beta chain was obtained from a study of vaccination effects on CD4 cells after COVID-19. It was after approximately 10 days of culture that CD4+ T cells were isolated. Replacing half the medium with IL-2 medium was done on days 3 and 7. The CDR3 runs 13 residues. Germline V gives CDR1 SEHNR, CDR2 FQNEAQ (reference sequence). Trimming removed 5 bases at V and 1 base at J, with 6 bases between. This clone was detected only a few times. What it binds is unknown. Assay: immunoSEQ multiplex PCR; the TCRdb copy retains only in-frame clones and omits some. The repertoire consists of around 40,000 clones, with 68% occurring once and the leading ten covering 4% to 4.5%.

The origin of this receptor is a human donor who received a COVID-19 vaccine. The chain carries TRBV7-9 and TRBJ1-5; D not resolved. The starting material was CD4+ T cells from PBMCs cultured without peptide, obtained before COVID-19 vaccination. The CDR3 region has the DNA TGTGCCAGCAGCGCCCAGAGCAATCAGCCCCAGCATTTT. Translated: CASSAQSNQPQHF.